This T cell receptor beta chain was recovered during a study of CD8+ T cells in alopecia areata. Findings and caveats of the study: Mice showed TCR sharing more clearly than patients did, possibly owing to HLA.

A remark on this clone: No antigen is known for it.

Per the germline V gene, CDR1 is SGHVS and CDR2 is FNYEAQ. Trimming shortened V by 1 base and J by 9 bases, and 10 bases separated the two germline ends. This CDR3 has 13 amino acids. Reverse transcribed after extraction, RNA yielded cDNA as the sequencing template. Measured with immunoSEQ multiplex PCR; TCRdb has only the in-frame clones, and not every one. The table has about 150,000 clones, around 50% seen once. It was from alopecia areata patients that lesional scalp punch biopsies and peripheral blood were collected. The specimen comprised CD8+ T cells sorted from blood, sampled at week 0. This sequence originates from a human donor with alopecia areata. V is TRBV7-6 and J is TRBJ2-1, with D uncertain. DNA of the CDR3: TGTGCCAGCAGCTTAGGCGAGATTGGTGAGCAGTTCTTC. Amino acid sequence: CASSLGEIGEQFF. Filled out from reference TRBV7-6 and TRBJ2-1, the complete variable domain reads GAGVSQSPRYKVTKRGQDVALRCDPISGHVSLYWYRQALGQGPEFLTYFNYEAQQDKSGLPNDRFSAERPEGSISTLTIQRTEQRDSAMYRCASSLGEIGEQFFGPGTRLTVL.